The 20 T cell receptor beta chains below all came from one sample that was sequenced in a study of T cell responses to AZD1222 COVID-19 vaccine. Libraries were prepared by immunoSEQ multiplex PCR; TCRdb keeps only in-frame clonotypes and omits some of them. The sample lists around 120,000 clones, roughly 85% seen once, with approximately 1.5% in the top ten. Sample: peripheral blood, taken on day 0 of AZD1222 vaccination. These receptors came from an adult in good health.

The chain employs TRBV18 and TRBJ2-3; D is unresolved. Trimming pared 5 bases from V and 0 bases from J, leaving 3 bases between. CDR1 and CDR2 from the germline V gene are KGHSH and LQKENI. This CDR3 has 12 residues. The CDR3, as DNA: TGTGCCAGCTCAACTAGCACAGATACGCAGTATTTT. It translates to CASSTSTDTQYF.

The chain combines TRBV6-5 with TRBJ2-7, with 10 bases identical to TRBD1. Trimming took 6 bases from V and 5 from J; bases not matched to a gene: 7. Per germline, CDR1 MNHEY and CDR2 SVGAGI. The CDR3 has 14 amino acids. As DNA, the CDR3 is TGTGCCAGCAGAGATGGGGACAGGGGCCACGAGCAGTACTTC. This codes for CASRDGDRGHEQYF.

This clone was counted between two and nine times. The rearrangement joins TRBV7-9 to TRBJ2-1; TRBD2 matches at 7 bases. This CDR3 has 16 amino acids. Trimming removed 5 bases from V and 5 bases from J; junction bases left unmatched: 12. Looked up from germline, CDR1 is SEHNR and CDR2 is FQNEAQ (reference sequence). The CDR3 bases are TGTGCCAGCAGCCCCCTGCGGGAGAAGTTGAACAATGAGCAGTTCTTC. Protein: CASSPLREKLNNEQFF.

The chain couples TRBV4-1 to TRBJ2-7; 8 bases agree with TRBD2. Trimming cost V 0 bases and J 3 bases; bases outside gene matches: 7. The CDR3 covers 16 residues. Germline lookup yields CDR1 MGHRA and CDR2 YSYEKL. In nucleotides, the CDR3 is TGCGCCAGCAGCCAAGATTCGGTCCTAGCGGGCTACGAGCAGTACTTC. This sequence encodes CASSQDSVLAGYEQYF.

V and J are TRBV4-1 and TRBJ1-4, with D unresolved. CDR1 and CDR2 (germline): MGHRA, YSYEKL. V lost 0 bases, J lost 6 bases, and 8 bases lay in between. The CDR3 sequence is 14 residues long. The CDR3: CASSQEVVHEKLFF. DNA for the CDR3: TGCGCCAGCAGCCAAGAGGTAGTTCATGAAAAACTGTTTTTT.

The chain carries TRBV19 and TRBJ1-1, with D possibly being TRBD1 (5 bases). The CDR3 length is 14 residues. Germline V CDR1 and CDR2: LNHDA, SQIVND (reference sequence). Trimming shortened V by 2 bases and J by 13 bases, and 20 bases separated the two germline ends. The CDR3 DNA follows: TGTGCCAGTAGTATAAGGGAGGGGCAAGGTTCCCATTTCTTT. Translated, it gives CASSIREGQGSHFF.

The J gene is TRBJ2-1, the V gene TRBV9; 9 bases are shared with TRBD2. V trimming: 4 bases; J trimming: 1 base; junction bases outside the gene matches: 6. The CDR3 covers 16 residues. The germline gives CDR1 SGDLS, CDR2 YYNGEE. CDR3 in amino acids: CASSPLRGGSYNEQFF. CDR3 DNA: TGTGCCAGCAGCCCGCTGCGGGGGGGGTCCTACAATGAGCAGTTCTTC.

The chain recombines TRBV9 with TRBJ1-2; the match to TRBD1 covers 7 bases. V was pared by 2 bases and J by 4 bases, with 8 bases of the junction left unmatched. CDR1 and CDR2 (germline): SGDLS, YYNGEE. This CDR3 contains 15 residues. CDR3 in amino acids: CASSVSTGVSYGYTF. The CDR3 nucleotides read TGTGCCAGCAGCGTGTCTACAGGGGTTTCCTATGGCTACACCTTC.

CDR3 residues: CASTRTGQNTGELFF. The CDR3 nucleotides read TGTGCCAGCACTCGGACAGGGCAGAACACCGGGGAGCTGTTTTTT. The rearrangement links TRBV9 to TRBJ2-2; 8 nucleotides match TRBD1. The ends lost 6 bases at V and 1 base at J; junction bases unmatched: 5. The germline gives CDR1 SGDLS, CDR2 YYNGEE. The CDR3 runs to 15 residues.

The chain couples TRBV6-5 to TRBJ1-5; 9 nucleotides match TRBD1. J gave up 7 bases and V 7 bases, and 11 bases lay outside the gene matches. In germline, CDR1 is MNHEY, CDR2 SVGAGI. The CDR3 covers 15 residues. The DNA of the CDR3 is TGTGCCAGCACAACAGGGGGCGGAGGAGGACAGCCCCAGCATTTT. Amino acid sequence: CASTTGGGGGQPQHF.

The chain combines TRBV5-1 with TRBJ1-1, with no clear D. Looked up from germline, CDR1 is SGHRS and CDR2 is YFSETQ. The CDR3 is 16 residues long. The V and J ends lost 4 bases and 1 base respectively, with 17 bases between them. CDR3 residues: CASSARAGWGNTEAFF. In nucleotides, the CDR3 is TGCGCCAGCAGCGCCCGAGCGGGTTGGGGGAACACTGAAGCTTTCTTT.

The chain is built from TRBV13 and TRBJ1-1; D unresolved. This CDR3 contains 13 residues. CDR1 is PRHDT, CDR2 FYEKMQ, per germline (reference sequence). The V and J ends lost 0 bases and 4 bases respectively, with 6 bases between them. Here the CDR3 reads CASSLGDGTEAFF. The CDR3 nucleotides are TGTGCCAGCAGCTTAGGGGATGGCACTGAAGCTTTCTTT.

The rearrangement uses TRBV9 and TRBJ2-7; weak D call: TRBD2 (5 bases). Germline CDR1 and CDR2: SGDLS and YYNGEE. This CDR3 has 14 residues. Trimming stripped 4 bases from V and 6 bases from J, with 17 bases between. The CDR3 region has the DNA TGTGCCAGCAGCTCTCGGGGATACGAGGGCGAGCAGTACTTC. Translating it yields CASSSRGYEGEQYF.

V usage is TRBV7-3 and J usage is TRBJ1-1; D ambiguous. CDR3 length: 13 amino acids. V shed 3 bases and J shed 3 bases, with 8 bases lying between them. Looked up from germline, CDR1 is SGHTA and CDR2 is FQGTGA. The CDR3 spells CASSFSVDTEAFF. CDR3 bases: TGTGCCAGCAGCTTCTCAGTAGACACTGAAGCTTTCTTT.

This clone has only one observation. This chain uses TRBV7-9 with TRBJ1-3; 10 positions agree with TRBD1. CDR1 and CDR2 from the germline V gene are SEHNR and FQNEAQ (reference sequence). Trimming took 5 bases from V and 3 from J; bases not matched to a gene: 13. This CDR3 spans 18 amino acids. The CDR3 DNA follows: TGTGCCAGCAGCCAACACGCGAGCGGGACAGGGGTTGGAAACACCATATATTTT. This translates into CASSQHASGTGVGNTIYF.

This clone was counted once. The chain has TRBV5-8 and TRBJ2-3, with D unclear. The CDR3 loop spans 12 amino acids. Germline values: CDR1 SGHTS, CDR2 YDEGEE. V lost 4 bases and J 5 bases, leaving 8 bases between the germline ends. CDR3 coding DNA: TGTGCCAGCAGCCGCTGGGGAGATACGCAGTATTTT. It yields the protein CASSRWGDTQYF.

The chain is built from TRBV10-1 and TRBJ1-1; D remains unclear. The length of the CDR3 is 14 residues. CDR1 is WNHNN, CDR2 SYGVQD, per germline (reference sequence). V was cut by 2 bases and J by 6 bases, with 13 bases left in between. CDR3 DNA: TGCGCCAGCAGTGAGCGTTCTCGATTTTCTGAAGCTTTCTTT. This codes for CASSERSRFSEAFF.

V and J are TRBV9 and TRBJ1-2, with D tentatively TRBD1 (5 bases). CDR1 SGDLS and CDR2 YYNGEE come from the germline V gene. The V gene lost 3 bases and the J gene lost 6 bases, with 21 bases spanning the gap. The CDR3 contains 16 residues. The CDR3 region is CASSATRGTGKDGYTF. The CDR3 DNA reads as TGTGCCAGCAGCGCCACTCGGGGGACGGGCAAGGATGGCTACACCTTC.

The gene calls are TRBV3-1 (or the pseudogene TRBV3-2) and TRBJ1-3; D is undetermined. The germline V gene encodes CDR1 LGHDT and CDR2 YNNKEL (reference sequence). This CDR3 comprises 16 residues. Trimming took off 0 bases at V and 2 bases at J, with 11 bases between the two ends. CDR3 residues: CASSQESRSPGNTIYF. CDR3 nucleotides: TGTGCCAGCAGCCAAGAAAGCAGGTCTCCTGGAAACACCATATATTTT.

The rearrangement joins TRBV11-2 to TRBJ1-1; 9 nucleotides agree with TRBD1. The CDR3 loop spans 12 amino acids. The germline V gene has CDR1 SGHAT and CDR2 FQNNGV. With V trimmed by 4 bases and J by 11 bases, 5 bases remained unmatched. DNA of the CDR3: TGTGCCAGCAGCTGGACAGGGGTGGATGCTTTCTTT. Its protein is CASSWTGVDAFF.